The 26 T cell receptor beta chains reported below all come from one sample, sequenced in a study of identical twins (dated by TCRdb to 2016 to 2017). Library preparation was by 5' RACE. TCRdb names Illumina HiSeq 2000 as the instrument used. In TCRdb, the public reads were trimmed at Q25 with fastp and aligned with MiXCR, with productive beta chains retained. Rows matching on CDR3 protein sequence are summarized as one entry with the most common DNA and genes. This sample gives about 690,000 distinct CDR3 sequences in total; 21% of them show up just once. The ten largest clones represent 4% to 5.5% of the sample. The sample was also linked to a second study, of T cells expressing NK-cell markers.

Input material: PBMCs. These receptors were collected from a woman between 18 and 29 years old in good health.

Only a few counts were recorded for this clonotype. The rearrangement joins TRBV12-3 or TRBV12-4 to TRBJ2-5; D remains ambiguous. With 1 base removed from V and 3 bases from J, the gap between germline ends came to 9 bases. The CDR3 sequence is 14 residues long. In DNA, the CDR3 is TGTGCCAGCAGTTTAGGCGATCGCAAAGAGACCCAGTACTTC. Translating gives CASSLGDRKETQYF.

This clonotype was counted many times. The chain recombines TRBV5-1 with TRBJ2-1; 11 nucleotides line up with TRBD2. Looked up from germline, CDR1 is SGHRS and CDR2 is YFSETQ. The CDR3 covers 18 residues. The V segment lost 0 bases and the J segment 2 bases; nucleotides outside the gene matches: 7. CDR3 loop: CASSLGLGLAETYNEQFF. CDR3 nucleotide sequence: TGCGCCAGCAGCTTGGGGCTGGGACTAGCGGAAACCTACAATGAGCAGTTCTTC.

This clonotype was counted between two and nine times. The rearrangement links TRBV12-3 or TRBV12-4 to TRBJ2-5; D might be TRBD1 (5 bases). The CDR3 is made up of 16 amino acids. Trimming left V 5 bases short and J 10 bases short, with 26 bases between. Written as DNA, the CDR3 is TGTGCCAGCAGTCCCCCCTGGCAGGGTCCCACCGGTGGCCAGTACTTC. Protein sequence: CASSPPWQGPTGGQYF.

This clonotype was counted between two and nine times. The chain has TRBV12-3 or TRBV12-4 and TRBJ2-3; 9 nucleotides line up with TRBD2. This CDR3 has 17 residues. J gave up 5 bases and V 2 bases, and 11 bases lay outside the gene matches. The CDR3 nucleotides read TGTGCCAGCAGTTTACGGCCTAGCGGGATGGGAGGAGATACGCAGTATTTT. This gives the protein CASSLRPSGMGGDTQYF.

CDR3 DNA sequence: TGTGCCAGCAGTTTAAAGACAGGGGGCGAGCAGTACTTC. This sequence encodes CASSLKTGGEQYF. The chain combines TRBV27 with TRBJ2-7; TRBD1 matches 9 bases. The CDR3 has 13 residues. Losses at the gene ends were 2 bases for V and 6 bases for J; bases not matched to a gene: 2. CDR1 MNHEY and CDR2 SMNVEV come from the germline V gene (reference sequence).

This clonotype has more than one count but fewer than ten. The CDR3 spells CASSTGTGLTNEKLFF. The CDR3 bases are TGTGCCAGCAGTACCGGGACAGGTTTAACTAATGAAAAACTGTTTTTT. The chain joins TRBV12-3 or TRBV12-4 to TRBJ1-4, with TRBD1 matching 8 bases. The CDR3 has 16 residues. V trimming: 5 bases; J trimming: 1 base; junction bases outside the gene matches: 6.

The chain employs TRBV11-2 and TRBJ2-1; TRBD2 matches 8 bases. This CDR3 is built from 14 residues. Germline values: CDR1 SGHAT, CDR2 FQNNGV. Trimming at V came to 1 base and at J to 8 bases, leaving 4 bases not matched to a gene. The chain's CDR3 is CASSLAGGRHEQFF. For the CDR3, the DNA is TGTGCCAGCAGCTTAGCGGGAGGGCGCCATGAGCAGTTCTTC.

This clonotype was counted ten times or more. The chain carries TRBV7-2 and TRBJ2-7; no firm D call. V was shortened by 3 bases and J by 3 bases, with 15 bases between the two germline ends. The CDR3 sequence is 15 residues long. The germline V gene has CDR1 SGHTA and CDR2 FQGNSA. The CDR3 sequence: CASSLRFASDYEQYF. As DNA, the CDR3 is TGTGCCAGCAGCTTGCGGTTCGCCTCGGACTACGAGCAGTACTTC.

This clonotype has more than one count but fewer than ten. The rearrangement links TRBV5-1 to TRBJ1-1; D gene uncertain. Germline V CDR1 and CDR2: SGHRS, YFSETQ. V lost 4 bases and J 5 bases, leaving 15 bases between the germline ends. This CDR3 is 14 amino acids long. This CDR3 is CASSPEWVGTEAFF. CDR3 DNA sequence: TGCGCCAGCAGCCCCGAGTGGGTTGGGACTGAAGCTTTCTTT.

This clonotype showed up just a few times. The genes are TRBV20-1 and TRBJ2-1, with TRBD2 matching 10 bases. Germline values: CDR1 DFQATT, CDR2 SNEGSKA (reference sequence). This CDR3 contains 14 residues. After removal of 0 bases from V and 9 bases from J, the junction contained 5 bases not matched to a gene. DNA for the CDR3: TGCAGTGCTAGAGATAGCGGGAGGAGAGGTGAGCAGTTCTTC. This sequence encodes CSARDSGRRGEQFF.

This clonotype was recorded at least ten times. The chain employs TRBV11-2 and TRBJ2-3; TRBD2 aligns across 12 bases. CDR1 is SGHAT and CDR2 is FQNNGV in the germline V gene. Trimming cost V 4 bases and J 1 base; bases outside gene matches: 3. The CDR3 runs to 16 residues. The CDR3 coding sequence is TGTGCCAGCAGCTCCCGACTAGCGGGGGGCACAGATACGCAGTATTTT. Amino acids: CASSSRLAGGTDTQYF.

This clonotype was detected a few times. The DNA of the CDR3 is TGTGCCAGCAGCTCTTTCGCTACCACTGAAGCTTTCTTT. Its protein product is CASSSFATTEAFF. This chain links TRBV7-2 with TRBJ1-1, with D unresolved. CDR1 is SGHTA and CDR2 is FQGNSA in the germline V gene. V shed 4 bases and J shed 4 bases, with 10 bases lying between them. This CDR3 spans 13 amino acids.

This chain connects TRBV19 to TRBJ2-2; 7 bases are a match to TRBD2. This CDR3 is built from 15 residues. V lost 5 bases and J lost 2; bases outside the gene matches: 5. CDR1 and CDR2 (germline): LNHDA, SQIVND (reference sequence). The CDR3 sequence: CASSPGLLNTGELFF. The CDR3, as DNA: TGTGCCAGTAGTCCGGGACTACTAAACACCGGGGAGCTGTTTTTT. Combining the CDR3 with reference TRBV19 and TRBJ2-2 gives the whole variable domain DGGITQSPKYLFRKEGQNVTLSCEQNLNHDAMYWYRQDPGQGLRLIYYSQIVNDFQKGDIAEGYSVSREKKESFPLTVTSAQKNPTAFYLCASSPGLLNTGELFFGEGSRLTVL.

This clonotype showed up many times. V and J are TRBV29-1 and TRBJ1-1, with D unresolved. Germline loops: CDR1 SQVTM, CDR2 ANQGSEA. Trimming pared 7 bases from V and 0 bases from J, leaving 3 bases between. The CDR3 is 10 amino acids. CDR3 residues: CSAMNTEAFF. For the CDR3, the DNA is TGCAGCGCTATGAACACTGAAGCTTTCTTT. The full variable domain, with the rest looked up from reference TRBV29-1 and TRBJ1-1, is SAVISQKPSRDICQRGTSLTIQCQVDSQVTMMFWYRQQPGQSLTLIATANQGSEATYESGFVIDKFPISRPNLTFSTLTVSNMSPEDSSIYLCSAMNTEAFFGQGTRLTVV.

The V call is TRBV20-1, the J call TRBJ2-3, with 7 bases aligning to TRBD1. The CDR3 sequence is 13 residues long. J was trimmed by 3 bases and V by 4 bases; bases with no gene match: 4. Germline V gene data show CDR1 as DFQATT and CDR2 as SNEGSKA (reference sequence). The DNA for the CDR3 is TGCAGTGCTACGGGACAGAGAACAGATACGCAGTATTTT. Translating it yields CSATGQRTDTQYF.

The chain has TRBV20-1 and TRBJ2-3; D unclear. The V gene lost 3 bases and the J gene lost 9 bases, with 7 bases spanning the gap. The germline V gene encodes CDR1 DFQATT and CDR2 SNEGSKA (reference sequence). The CDR3 consists of 10 residues. This CDR3 reads CSASLGTQYF. CDR3 in DNA: TGCAGTGCTAGCTTAGGGACGCAGTATTTT.

The rearrangement links TRBV12-3 or TRBV12-4 to TRBJ2-7; a weak D match, TRBD1 (6 bases). This CDR3 is 15 amino acids long. Trimming pared 2 bases from V and 2 bases from J, leaving 13 bases between. The CDR3 is CASSLQDSRPYEQYF. The CDR3, as DNA: TGTGCCAGCAGTTTACAGGACAGTAGACCCTACGAGCAGTACTTC.

J is TRBJ2-1 and V is TRBV6-1, with D perhaps TRBD2 (6 bases). Trimming pared 7 bases from V and 9 bases from J, leaving 22 bases between. The CDR3 length is 15 residues. The V gene's germline CDR1 is MNHNS and CDR2 SASEGT. CDR3 DNA sequence: TGTGCCAGCACCCGCCGAGGGAGGCCCTCTGGTGAGCAGTTCTTC. Its protein is CASTRRGRPSGEQFF.

The sample holds a few counts of this clonotype. V is TRBV7-9 and J is TRBJ1-4; D not certain. The CDR3 covers 14 residues. The germline CDR1 and CDR2 sequences are SEHNR and FQNEAQ (reference sequence). Trimming shortened V by 1 base and J by 8 bases, and 11 bases separated the two germline ends. CDR3 amino acids: CASSLEAGLEKLFF. CDR3 nucleotides: TGTGCCAGCAGCTTAGAGGCGGGCCTCGAAAAACTGTTTTTT.

The rearrangement links TRBV3-1 to TRBJ2-2, with a possible D match to TRBD1 (6 bases). This CDR3 spans 14 amino acids. CDR1 and CDR2 (germline): LGHDT, YNNKEL (reference sequence). Between the trimmed V and J ends, which lost 2 bases and 6 bases, there was a span of 10 bases. Here the CDR3 reads CASSQTTGPGELFF. CDR3 bases: TGTGCCAGCAGCCAAACAACAGGGCCCGGGGAGCTGTTTTTT.

This clonotype appeared many times. The chain employs TRBV12-3 or TRBV12-4 and TRBJ2-2; D gene unclear. Trimming cost V 5 bases and J 2 bases, with 12 bases left between them. CDR3 length equals 15 residues. The CDR3 region has the DNA TGTGCCAGCAGTCCCCGGCACTTAAACACCGGGGAGCTGTTTTTT. Translation: CASSPRHLNTGELFF.

Only one count was recorded for this clonotype. This is likely a read error, given that the CDR3 carries no conserved phenylalanine or tryptophan at its end. The rearrangement uses TRBV5-1 and TRBJ1-2; TRBD1 might be the D (6 bases). Looked up from germline, CDR1 is SGHRS and CDR2 is YFSETQ. The CDR3 extends over 13 amino acids. V shed 0 bases and J shed 6 bases, with 9 bases lying between them. CDR3 sequence reads: CASSLETGHGYTL. The CDR3 region has the DNA TGCGCCAGCAGCTTGGAGACAGGCCATGGCTACACCTTA.

This clonotype has more than one count but fewer than ten. The chain couples TRBV20-1 to TRBJ2-5; possible D gene TRBD1, 6 bases. The CDR3 is made up of 14 amino acids. With 0 bases removed from V and 5 bases from J, the gap between germline ends came to 13 bases. The germline V gene encodes CDR1 DFQATT and CDR2 SNEGSKA (reference sequence). The CDR3 spells CSAREVGAGETQYF. The CDR3 nucleotides read TGCAGTGCTAGAGAAGTGGGGGCTGGTGAGACCCAGTACTTC.

Written as DNA, the CDR3 is TGTGCCAGCAGCCTATTGACGGGGGGGCGTAAGAATGAGCAGTTCTTC. Residues: CASSLLTGGRKNEQFF. The rearrangement links TRBV7-3 to TRBJ2-1; 8 positions match TRBD2. Trimming at V came to 5 bases and at J to 7 bases, leaving 13 bases not matched to a gene. CDR1 and CDR2 (germline): SGHTA, FQGTGA. The CDR3 contains 16 residues. The complete variable domain, with remaining parts taken from reference TRBV7-3 and TRBJ2-1, reads GAGVSQTPSNKVTEKGKYVELRCDPISGHTALYWYRQSLGQGPEFLIYFQGTGAADDSGLPNDRFFAVRPEGSVSTLKIQRTERGDSAVYLCASSLLTGGRKNEQFFGPGTRLTVL.

The chain couples TRBV11-3 to TRBJ2-1; a weak D match, TRBD1 (6 bases). Germline loops: CDR1 SGHNT, CDR2 YENEEA. This CDR3 has 16 residues. V gave up 4 bases and J gave up 1 base, with 14 bases separating them. The CDR3 sequence: CASSSYRVASYNEQFF. For the CDR3, the DNA is TGTGCCAGCAGCTCCTACAGGGTTGCGTCCTACAATGAGCAGTTCTTC.

The chain links TRBV7-2 to TRBJ1-2; D remains unclear. The CDR3 has 13 residues. With 3 bases removed from V and 3 bases from J, the gap between germline ends came to 8 bases. Germline loops: CDR1 SGHTA, CDR2 FQGNSA. The CDR3 reads CASSLGGYYGYTF. CDR3 DNA: TGTGCCAGCAGCTTGGGCGGGTACTATGGCTACACCTTC.